The entry that follows covers one T cell receptor beta chain sequence. This clonotype was seen many times. Its antigen remains unidentified. Base-call qualities are not available, and no considerably larger clone is one nucleotide away. This sample is part of a study of T cells in Graves' hyperthyroidism and ophthalmopathy (dated by TCRdb to the late 2010s). With regard to the full study: Peripheral blood was sampled at the time of initial diagnosis, prior to any treatment. TCR Vbeta CDR3 sequencing of 120 to 150 peripheral blood samples (approximately 44 ophthalmopathy, 70 to 85 hyperthyroidism and some 17 progressor patients) is reported in the paper. Following sampling, methimazole starting at 30 mg daily was given to hyperthyroidism patients, and high-dose intravenous methylprednisolone was given to ophthalmopathy patients. For training and testing, the roughly 100 patients in the discovery cohort were randomly divided in a 7:3 ratio. Thyroid tissue and blood T-cell repertoires from six Graves' hyperthyroidism patients were also compared in the study. An independent validation cohort of 18 to 20 hyperthyroidism patients and approximately 17 patients who later progressed to ophthalmopathy tested prospective prediction of ophthalmopathy. To identify TCR V-J signatures that set the groups apart, the researchers used a discovery cohort of 100 patients, made up of about 44 with Graves' ophthalmopathy and 57 with stable Graves' hyperthyroidism.

What the authors observed across the whole study: Blood samples also contained most of the expanded thyroid clonotypes (frequency above 0.001), which suggests that blood repertoires may reflect thyroid immune responses. A 13 V-J signature model separated ophthalmopathy from stable hyperthyroidism, with approximately 86% sensitivity and roughly 84% specificity in cross-validation and 80%/75% in testing. No statistical method was used to fix the sample size in advance, and group allocation was not hidden from the investigators. In validation, the model predicted progression to ophthalmopathy with over 60% sensitivity and about 73% specificity, a median of roughly seven months before onset.

Amplification of TCR beta CDR3 regions was carried out from RNA transcripts. For the first round of RT-PCR on the TCR CDR3, the HTBI primer set was used together with the Qiagen OneStep RT-PCR kit. The libraries were constructed in a second round of multiplex PCR and then size-selected and purified. The libraries were sequenced on an Illumina HiSeq2000 using paired-end 100 bp reads. On the authors' methods: SOAPnuke was used to process the raw data, with reads discarded if the reads contained adapters or uncalled bases, had a mean Phred below 15, or lacked an exact constant-primer or identifier match. COPE v1.2.5 was used to merge the high-quality paired reads, and each unique nucleotide sequence was defined as a clonotype. MiTCR v1.1 was used to align the clonotypes against IMGT TRBV, TRBD and TRBJ reference segments. Only V-J combinations with frequency above 0.0001, covering about 99% of repertoires, were analysed. A TCS score was defined as the ratio of F50 (clonal expansion) to E x V (chaos), with BLOSUM62-based TCRdist applied between CDR3 peptides within each V-J. Welch's t-statistics and random forest reduced 450 to 600 V-J features to about 12, which were used in a naive Bayes classifier (R e1071). The similarity between thyroid and blood repertoires was quantified using the Morisita-Horn index. TCRdb passed the public sequencing reads through fastp at Q25 and MiXCR, retaining productive beta sequences. Identical CDR3 protein sequences are pooled into one entry, listed with their most common genes and DNA. TCRdb's processing, not the authors', yielded these V and J calls. This sample comprises fewer than 750,000 distinct CDR3 sequences, approximately 14% of them detected only once. The ten most abundant clones make up 4.3% of the sample.

Ophthalmopathy patients had moderately to severely active disease, with a Clinical Activity Score of 3 or more, a NOSPECS grade of 4 or more, and a disease duration of less than 3 months. Any patient with an uncontrolled infection, another autoimmune disease, pregnancy or lactation was excluded. Clinical symptoms, serum thyroxine and TRAb, thyroid ultrasound, and orbital computed tomography formed the basis for the diagnoses. PBMCs were separated from roughly 9.3 ml of fresh peripheral blood using Ficoll-Paque density gradient centrifugation. Total RNA was extracted with Trizol reagent, and quality was checked on an Agilent 2100 Bioanalyzer. The CDR3 sequence holds 14 residues, the cysteine and phenylalanine included. Only the CDR3 DNA stays, 42 bases, in frame from base 1. Unmatched junction bases come to 8, with V trimmed by 5 bases and J by 4 bases. Taken from the germline V gene, the CDR1 and CDR2 loops are SGHTA and FQGNSA.

This TCR was sampled from a woman aged 40-49 years with Graves' ophthalmopathy. Specimen: blood. The sequence is built from TRBV7-2 and TRBJ2-7, with 7 central nucleotides matching TRBD1. The bases are TGTGCCAGCAGCCCCGGACAGGTTTATTACGAGCAGTACTTC. The resulting protein is CASSPGQVYYEQYF.